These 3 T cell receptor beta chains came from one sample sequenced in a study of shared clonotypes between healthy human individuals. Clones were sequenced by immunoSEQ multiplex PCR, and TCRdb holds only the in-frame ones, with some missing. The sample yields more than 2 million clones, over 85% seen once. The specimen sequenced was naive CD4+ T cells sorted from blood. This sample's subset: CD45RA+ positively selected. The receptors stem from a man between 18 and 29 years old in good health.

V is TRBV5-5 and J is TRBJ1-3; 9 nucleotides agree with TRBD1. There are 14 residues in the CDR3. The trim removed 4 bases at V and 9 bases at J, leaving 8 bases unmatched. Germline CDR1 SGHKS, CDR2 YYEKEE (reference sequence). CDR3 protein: CASSGWTGEGTIYF. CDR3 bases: TGTGCCAGCAGCGGTTGGACAGGGGAGGGCACCATATATTTT.

The CDR3 bases are TGTGCCAGTAGTATCGACATAAATAGAGCTGGGGCCAACGTCCTGACTTTC. This sequence encodes CASSIDINRAGANVLTF. This chain connects TRBV19 to TRBJ2-6; no clear D. This CDR3 is 17 amino acids long. CDR1 and CDR2 (germline): LNHDA, SQIVND (reference sequence). Trimming left V 3 bases short and J 2 bases short, with 14 bases between.

CDR3 DNA: TGTGCCAGCAGTTATGGACTAGCGGGAGGGGAGACGGACAATGAGCAGTTCTTC. Translation gives CASSYGLAGGETDNEQFF. This chain joins TRBV5-6 and TRBJ2-1; 15 nucleotides align to TRBD2. Per germline, CDR1 SGHDT and CDR2 YYEEEE. Trimming took 5 bases from V and 5 from J; bases not matched to a gene: 11. This CDR3 has 18 residues.